This entry lists 19 T cell receptor beta chains sequenced from one sample in a study of blood T cell repertoires in COVID-19. The protocol was immunoSEQ multiplex PCR, while the TCRdb copy is restricted to in-frame clones and leaves out a portion. The data contain about 400,000 clones, over 85% of them singletons. Sequences were obtained from PBMCs or T cells enriched from blood (not recorded which). The receptors derive from a woman aged 25 to 39 who had recovered from COVID-19.

J is TRBJ2-7 and V is TRBV29-1; the D gene is possibly TRBD2 (6 bases). The CDR3 is made up of 14 amino acids. V dropped 6 bases and J dropped 0 bases, with 15 bases sitting between them. CDR1 and CDR2 from the germline V gene are SQVTM and ANQGSEA. Here the CDR3 reads CSVTTGTLSYEQYF. The CDR3 bases are TGCAGCGTCACTACCGGGACTCTCTCCTACGAGCAGTACTTC.

CDR3 bases: TGCGCCAGCAGCGCATTCCCTGAGCGGGAAGTGCAGTTCTTC. It is translated as CASSAFPEREVQFF. V and J are TRBV5-1 and TRBJ2-1; 7 bases are shared with TRBD2. The CDR3 totals 14 residues. Trimming at V came to 4 bases and at J to 12 bases, leaving 13 bases not matched to a gene. CDR1 and CDR2 (germline): SGHRS, YFSETQ.

This clone was counted a single time. CDR3 bases: TGTGCCAGCAGTTTAGAACTTAACAATGAGCAGTTCTTC. Translating gives CASSLELNNEQFF. The chain joins TRBV6-4 to TRBJ2-1; D is unresolved. V shed 5 bases and J shed 5 bases, with 10 bases lying between them. CDR3 length: 13 residues. From germline, CDR1 is MRHNA and CDR2 SNTAGT.

J is TRBJ2-7 and V is TRBV7-9, with D maybe TRBD1 (5 bases). Between the trimmed V and J ends, which lost 11 bases and 2 bases, there was a span of 13 bases. Germline V gene data show CDR1 as SEHNR and CDR2 as FQNEAQ (reference sequence). This CDR3 has 12 amino acids. The CDR3 DNA is TGTGCCTCCTCGGGCAGGGCCTACGAGCAGTACTTC. Amino acids: CASSGRAYEQYF.

This chain joins TRBV24-1 and TRBJ2-3, with D perhaps TRBD2 (5 bases). The CDR3 covers 15 residues. V was pared by 4 bases and J by 2 bases, with 12 bases between. The germline gives CDR1 KGHDR, CDR2 SFDVKD. CDR3 bases: TGTGCCACCAGTGACAGCGGAGTGAACACAGATACGCAGTATTTT. It encodes CATSDSGVNTDTQYF.

By share of the sample, this clone is medium-sized. The chain combines TRBV6-1 with TRBJ2-1, with D maybe TRBD2 (6 bases). The CDR3 has 14 residues. CDR1 and CDR2 (germline): MNHNS, SASEGT. V shed 0 bases and J shed 4 bases, with 7 bases lying between them. The CDR3 coding sequence is TGTGCCAGCAGTGAAGCGGCGGGGTACAATGAGCAGTTCTTC. Translated: CASSEAAGYNEQFF.

This chain uses TRBV4-1 with TRBJ1-1; TRBD1 aligns across 10 bases. Germline lookup yields CDR1 MGHRA and CDR2 YSYEKL. Trimming took 3 bases from V and 6 from J; bases not matched to a gene: 1. The CDR3 has 13 amino acids. The CDR3 reads CASSQTGGPEAFF. The CDR3 DNA reads TGCGCCAGCAGCCAGACAGGGGGCCCTGAAGCTTTCTTT.

About this clone: Compared with germline, one end of the junction differs, possibly owing to a read error. The chain recombines TRBV10-3 with TRBJ2-2; maybe TRBD1 (6 bases). CDR3 length: 14 residues. In germline, CDR1 is ENHRY, CDR2 SYGVKD. DNA for the CDR3: TGCAGCACCAAGGACAGCTCGAACACCGGGGAGCTGTTTTTT. Protein sequence: CSTKDSSNTGELFF.

This chain links TRBV27 with TRBJ1-1; TRBD1 is a possible D gene (5 bases). Trimming took off 7 bases at V and 4 bases at J, with 19 bases between the two ends. The CDR3 sequence is 15 residues long. Germline V gives CDR1 MNHEY, CDR2 SMNVEV (reference sequence). CDR3 amino acids: CASNTRDGRSTEAFF. Written as DNA, the CDR3 is TGTGCCAGCAACACGAGGGACGGGAGGTCCACTGAAGCTTTCTTT.

V and J are TRBV4-2 and TRBJ2-1; 11 positions match TRBD2. J lost 1 base, V lost 1 base, and 6 bases had no gene match. The V gene's germline CDR1 is LGHNA and CDR2 YNFKEQ. The CDR3 is made up of 18 amino acids. The CDR3 loop is CASSQVKLAGGSYNEQFF. CDR3 DNA sequence: TGTGCCAGCAGCCAAGTCAAGCTAGCGGGAGGATCCTACAATGAGCAGTTCTTC.

This clone was seen a single time. The V call is TRBV2, the J call TRBJ1-2; D is perhaps TRBD1 (5 bases). The germline V gene has CDR1 SNHLY and CDR2 FYNNEI. The V gene lost 6 bases and the J gene lost 8 bases, with 22 bases spanning the gap. The CDR3 has 15 residues. Written as DNA, the CDR3 is TGTGCCAGCAGACATCTAACGCTGCAGGGCCGCGGCTACACCTTC. It translates to CASRHLTLQGRGYTF.

V and J are TRBV29-1 and TRBJ1-1; D remains unclear. The length of the CDR3 is 13 residues. V lost 3 bases and J 0 bases, leaving 8 bases between the germline ends. From germline, CDR1 is SQVTM and CDR2 ANQGSEA. CDR3 nucleotide sequence: TGCAGCGTTGATAAAAACATGAACACTGAAGCTTTCTTT. Its protein product is CSVDKNMNTEAFF.

V usage is TRBV27 and J usage is TRBJ2-4; D perhaps matches TRBD1 (6 bases). The CDR3 covers 15 residues. Germline V gene sequence: CDR1 MNHEY, CDR2 SMNVEV (reference sequence). V lost 5 bases, J lost 6 bases, and 17 bases lay in between. The CDR3 DNA is TGTGCCAGCAGTCCCATGGACAGTGGGGGAAACATTCAGTACTTC. This translates into CASSPMDSGGNIQYF.

The chain couples TRBV19 to TRBJ1-4; D is ambiguous. Germline CDR1 reads LNHDA; CDR2 reads SQIVND (reference sequence). The CDR3 sequence is 16 residues long. The germline V and J ends were trimmed by 3 bases and 0 bases, with 11 bases remaining between them. Written as DNA, the CDR3 is TGTGCCAGTAGTATCGGAGAGGAGGCAACTAATGAAAAACTGTTTTTT. Translating it yields CASSIGEEATNEKLFF.

This clone was counted once. This chain joins TRBV11-2 and TRBJ2-1, with 8 bases matching TRBD2. V gave up 5 bases and J gave up 4 bases; unmatched junction bases: 7. The germline V gene encodes CDR1 SGHAT and CDR2 FQNNGV. This CDR3 has 15 residues. CDR3 nucleotide sequence: TGTGCCAGCAGCCCTTTTGCTAGCGGGTACAATGAGCAGTTCTTC. Protein sequence: CASSPFASGYNEQFF.

The rearrangement links TRBV5-4 to TRBJ1-4; no firm D call. CDR3 length equals 13 residues. V was clipped by 4 bases and J by 5 bases, with 9 bases between them. In germline, CDR1 is SGHNT, CDR2 YYREEE (reference sequence). CDR3 DNA: TGTGCCAGCAGCCCCACGGGAAATGAAAAACTGTTTTTT. Translating it yields CASSPTGNEKLFF. Full variable domain (missing parts from reference TRBV5-4 and TRBJ1-4): ETGVTQSPTHLIKTRGQQVTLRCSSQSGHNTVSWYQQALGQGPQFIFQYYREEENGRGNFPPRFSGLQFPNYSSELNVNALELDDSALYLCASSPTGNEKLFFGSGTQLSVL.

This clone has only a few counts. The chain couples TRBV7-9 to TRBJ1-5; D is possibly TRBD1 (6 bases). The CDR3 extends over 17 amino acids. V shed 5 bases and J shed 0 bases, with 17 bases lying between them. Germline V gene data show CDR1 as SEHNR and CDR2 as FQNEAQ (reference sequence). The CDR3 nucleotides are TGTGCCAGCAGCGGAACAGGGTACCCACATAGCAATCAGCCCCAGCATTTT. It specifies CASSGTGYPHSNQPQHF.

This rearrangement joins TRBV5-1 to TRBJ1-6; 8 positions agree with TRBD1. The J segment lost 7 bases and the V segment lost 4 bases, leaving 7 bases of the junction unmatched. Per germline, CDR1 SGHRS and CDR2 YFSETQ. This CDR3 spans 15 amino acids. The CDR3 region has the DNA TGCGCCAGCAGCCCGGGGACAGGCCAGAATTCACCCCTCCACTTT. Its protein product is CASSPGTGQNSPLHF.

The chain links TRBV6-4 to TRBJ2-3; 8 bases align to TRBD1. This CDR3 is 15 amino acids long. Germline V CDR1 and CDR2: MRHNA, SNTAGT. The junction had 5 bases not matched to a gene; V was cut back by 3 bases and J by 3 bases. The CDR3 protein is CASSEGQGDTDTQYF. Here the CDR3 DNA reads TGTGCCAGCAGTGAAGGACAGGGAGATACAGATACGCAGTATTTT.